These 22 T cell receptor beta chains originate from one sample sequenced in a study of T cell repertoires in cytomegalovirus infection (dated by TCRdb to the late 2010s). The sequencer was an Illumina HiSeq 1500. TCRdb reworked the public reads: Q25 trimming with fastp, MiXCR clone assembly, productive beta chains retained. Each entry merges the rows of one CDR3 protein and shows their most common DNA and genes. Counted in this sample were roughly 630,000 distinct CDR3 sequences; 20% to 25% of them appeared once. The ten largest make up around 7.6% of the sample. The sequenced sample consisted of CD8+ T cells from PBMCs. Receptors originate from a human donor in good health (CMV status not recorded). Some clones in this sample may be carry-over from other donors' samples.

The chain uses TRBV29-1 and TRBJ1-2, with D possibly being TRBD1 (5 bases). This CDR3 contains 12 residues. The V end was cut by 5 bases, the J end by 5 bases, with 12 bases between. Germline CDR1 SQVTM, CDR2 ANQGSEA. The CDR3 loop is CSVLSGDYGYTF. CDR3 nucleotides: TGCAGCGTTTTATCGGGGGATTATGGCTACACCTTC.

This clonotype was observed at least ten times. This chain joins TRBV7-6 and TRBJ2-7; 9 bases are shared with TRBD2. CDR1 is SGHVS and CDR2 is FNYEAQ in the germline V gene. Losses at the gene ends were 5 bases for V and 6 bases for J; bases not matched to a gene: 5. The CDR3 has 13 residues. CDR3 region: CASSPSGTGEQYV. The CDR3 nucleotides are TGTGCCAGCAGCCCTAGCGGGACGGGCGAGCAGTACGTC.

This clonotype was picked up a small number of times. The chain is built from TRBV28 and TRBJ2-1; TRBD1 aligns across 8 bases. Trimming at V came to 6 bases and at J to 6 bases, leaving 19 bases not matched to a gene. The CDR3 is 18 residues long. CDR1 is MDHEN, CDR2 SYDVKM, per germline. CDR3 DNA sequence: TGTGCCAGCAGCCTTATGCCCCCCCGGTGGACAGGGTCCAATGAGCAGTTCTTC. Translating gives CASSLMPPRWTGSNEQFF. Combining the CDR3 with reference TRBV28 and TRBJ2-1 gives the whole variable domain DVKVTQSSRYLVKRTGEKVFLECVQDMDHENMFWYRQDPGLGLRLIYFSYDVKMKEKGDIPEGYSVSREKKERFSLILESASTNQTSMYLCASSLMPPRWTGSNEQFFGPGTRLTVL.

The sample holds a few counts of this clonotype. This chain uses TRBV5-6 with TRBJ1-5; D is unclear. The CDR3 has 15 amino acids. The germline V and J ends were trimmed by 3 bases and 6 bases, with 16 bases remaining between them. In germline, CDR1 is SGHDT, CDR2 YYEEEE. CDR3: CASSSGSRWGQPQHF. The CDR3 region has the DNA TGTGCCAGCAGCTCGGGATCAAGGTGGGGTCAGCCCCAGCATTTT.

The CDR3, as DNA: TGCAGCGGAACCGGGCCCCGCACTGAAGCTTTCTTT. Amino acid sequence: CSGTGPRTEAFF. The V and J genes are TRBV29-1 and TRBJ1-1, with unresolved D. The CDR3 is 12 residues long. Trimming shortened V by 7 bases and J by 4 bases, and 13 bases separated the two germline ends. The germline V gene has CDR1 SQVTM and CDR2 ANQGSEA.

The gene calls are TRBV11-2 and TRBJ2-7; D may be TRBD1 (6 bases). The CDR3 is 15 amino acids. CDR1 and CDR2 (germline): SGHAT, FQNNGV. Trimming left V 0 bases short and J 3 bases short, with 12 bases between. In DNA, the CDR3 is TGTGCCAGCAGCTTAGAAGGGGACACCCTCTACGAGCAGTACTTC. Translated, it gives CASSLEGDTLYEQYF.

The genes are TRBV12-3 or TRBV12-4 and TRBJ1-2, with D tentatively TRBD1 (5 bases). Trimming stripped 7 bases from V and 7 bases from J, with 22 bases between. This CDR3 is 15 amino acids long. CDR3 bases: TGTGCCAGCAACATGGCTATGGGGGGAGTAGTTGGCTACACCTTC. It codes for CASNMAMGGVVGYTF.

This clonotype was seen many times. V and J are TRBV19 and TRBJ1-1, with D perhaps matching TRBD1 (6 bases). The CDR3 is made up of 14 amino acids. Per germline, CDR1 LNHDA and CDR2 SQIVND (reference sequence). Trimming removed 8 bases from V and 0 bases from J, with 13 bases in between. In DNA form, the CDR3 reads TGTGCCAGTGGACCTAGGGGGATGAACACTGAAGCTTTCTTT. Protein product: CASGPRGMNTEAFF.

The chain employs TRBV29-1 and TRBJ1-1; a weak D match, TRBD1 (5 bases). V lost 3 bases, J lost 6 bases, and 11 bases lay in between. The CDR3 is 12 residues long. Germline V lookup: CDR1 SQVTM, CDR2 ANQGSEA. The chain's CDR3 is CSVDSREAEAFF. Written as DNA, the CDR3 is TGCAGCGTTGACTCCAGGGAGGCTGAAGCTTTCTTT.

This clonotype appeared a few times. The chain employs TRBV6-5 and TRBJ2-7; 8 bases line up with TRBD1. The CDR3 has 14 amino acids. Germline V gene sequence: CDR1 MNHEY, CDR2 SVGAGI. V lost 0 bases, J lost 3 bases, and 1 base stayed unmatched. The CDR3 is CASSYSDRGYEQYF. Here the CDR3 DNA reads TGTGCCAGCAGTTACTCCGACAGGGGCTACGAGCAGTACTTC.

The rearrangement joins TRBV7-9 to TRBJ1-2, with TRBD1 matching over 7 bases. The CDR3 is made up of 16 amino acids. V was clipped by 5 bases and J by 1 base; unmatched bases: 10. Germline values: CDR1 SEHNR, CDR2 FQNEAQ (reference sequence). CDR3 DNA: TGTGCCAGCAGCCTGCCCTCCGGGACAGTTAACTATGGCTACACCTTC. Translating it yields CASSLPSGTVNYGYTF.

This clonotype occurred a few times. This chain joins TRBV12-3 or TRBV12-4 and TRBJ2-4; TRBD1 agrees at 9 bases. V was pared by 7 bases and J by 8 bases, with 6 bases of the junction left unmatched. CDR3 length: 13 amino acids. DNA for the CDR3: TGTGCCAGCACTGGGACAGGGAGGGACATTCAGTACTTC. Translated: CASTGTGRDIQYF.

This clonotype was counted only a few times. The genes are TRBV7-8 and TRBJ2-5; D may match TRBD1 or TRBD2 (5 bases each). The CDR3 is 15 residues long. CDR1 and CDR2 from the germline V gene are SGHVS and FQNEAQ. V was cut by 6 bases and J by 1 base, with 15 bases left in between. The CDR3 DNA reads TGTGCCAGCAGTCCGACTACCGACAGCCAAGAGACCCAGTACTTC. Translated: CASSPTTDSQETQYF.

Turning to this clonotype: This sequence may be a read error, since a much larger clone differs from it by one base. This chain uses TRBV7-2 with TRBJ2-1; TRBD2 agrees at 11 bases. CDR1 is SGHTA and CDR2 is FQGNSA in the germline V gene. J gave up 4 bases and V 5 bases, and 4 bases lay outside the gene matches. This CDR3 is built from 15 residues. CDR3 residues: CASSNSGGVYNEQFF. The CDR3 nucleotides read TGTGCCAGCAGCAATAGCGGGGGGGTGTACAATGAGCAGTTCTTC.

The V and J genes are TRBV14 and TRBJ2-1; D is ambiguous. Germline V gene data show CDR1 as SGHDN and CDR2 as FVKESK. The V end lost 3 bases, the J end lost 3 bases, and 18 bases lay between the germline ends. The CDR3 is made up of 17 amino acids. The CDR3 here is CASSHDRRVRGYNEQFF. Here the CDR3 DNA reads TGTGCCAGCAGCCATGACCGTAGGGTTCGAGGCTACAATGAGCAGTTCTTC.

This clonotype has only a few counts. DNA for the CDR3: TGTGCCAGCTGGGACCGGGACAGACCCCCCGGGGAGCTGTTTTTT. This translates into CASWDRDRPPGELFF. The chain combines TRBV6-2 or TRBV6-3 with TRBJ2-2, with 7 bases aligning to TRBD1. Germline assignment: CDR1 MNHEY and CDR2 SVGEGT. CDR3 length: 15 residues. The V gene end was trimmed by 8 bases and the J gene end by 6 bases; junction bases not matched to a gene: 12.

At least ten counts were recorded for this clonotype. The gene calls are TRBV7-2 and TRBJ1-4; D remains unclear. This CDR3 has 12 amino acids. Between the trimmed V and J ends, which lost 4 bases and 7 bases, there was a span of 7 bases. From germline, CDR1 is SGHTA and CDR2 FQGNSA. The CDR3 DNA is TGTGCCAGCAGCTCGGGATTTGAAAAACTGTTTTTT. Translation gives CASSSGFEKLFF.

In this sample, this clonotype turned up many times. The gene calls are TRBV7-2 and TRBJ2-5; 11 bases map to TRBD2. Trimming took 5 bases from V and 2 from J; bases not matched to a gene: 4. Germline V gene sequence: CDR1 SGHTA, CDR2 FQGNSA. CDR3 length: 15 residues. CDR3 DNA sequence: TGTGCCAGCAGCCACCGACTAGCGGGGCAAGAGACCCAGTACTTC. Protein product: CASSHRLAGQETQYF.

On this clonotype: One end of the junction fails to match germline, which may point to a read error. This chain connects TRBV3-1 to TRBJ1-1; D gene ambiguous. The CDR3 is 13 residues long. CDR1 and CDR2 (germline): LGHDT, YNNKEL (reference sequence). DNA for the CDR3: TGTGCCAGCAGTCAAGGACCGAGCACTGAAGCTTTCTTT. This sequence encodes CASSQGPSTEAFF.

V is TRBV6-2 or TRBV6-3 and J is TRBJ2-3; 9 nucleotides match TRBD1. V gave up 5 bases and J gave up 2 bases; unmatched junction bases: 8. Germline values: CDR1 MNHEY, CDR2 SVGEGT. The CDR3 contains 16 residues. The CDR3 coding sequence is TGTGCCAGCAGTCCCATGGACAGGGGAGTCACAGATACGCAGTATTTT. Its protein product is CASSPMDRGVTDTQYF.

This chain connects TRBV20-1 to TRBJ1-3; possible D gene TRBD1, 5 bases. The CDR3 has 14 residues. Per the germline V gene, CDR1 is DFQATT and CDR2 is SNEGSKA (reference sequence). The germline V and J ends were trimmed by 2 bases and 0 bases, with 8 bases remaining between them. CDR3 sequence: CSARQGLSGNTIYF. The CDR3 nucleotides read TGCAGTGCTAGACAGGGTCTCTCTGGAAACACCATATATTTT.

The J gene is TRBJ1-6, the V gene TRBV7-9; weak D call: TRBD1 (6 bases). The V end was cut by 1 base, the J end by 5 bases, with 12 bases between. The germline V gene encodes CDR1 SEHNR and CDR2 FQNEAQ (reference sequence). The CDR3 sequence is 16 residues long. CDR3 in amino acids: CASSLDRTADNSPLHF. The CDR3 DNA follows: TGTGCCAGCAGCTTAGACCGGACAGCAGATAATTCACCCCTCCACTTT.